Included here is one T cell receptor (beta chain) sequence, with context. This clone's antigen is unknown. Per-base quality was not reported, and no clone a single base away is much larger than it. Using the deep immunoSEQ assay, TCR CDR3 regions were amplified from genomic DNA by multiplex PCR. Extracted genomic DNA from each cell subset was spread evenly across all wells of several immunoSEQ 96-well plates, with each plate serving as a replicate. For sorted subsets, roughly 200 ng of genomic DNA, equivalent to about 30,000 T cell genomes, went into each replicate PCR. Purified libraries were quantified with a Qubit 3.0 fluorometer, sized on a Bioanalyzer 2100, and re-quantified with the KAPA Library Quantification kit. Each immunoSEQ 96-well plate was sequenced on its own single-read 150-cycle Illumina NextSeq 550 flow cell. As for how the authors treated the data: Because the immunoSEQ output held only junctional sequences and lacked quality scores, the filtering could not match the filtering applied to full-length reads. Sequences were annotated with PyIR, a Python wrapper for IgBLAST v1.9, and V/J genes and CDR3 were assigned using IMGT germline references. Reads were removed for weak V/J assignments (E-value above 1e-6), missing CDR3, stop codons, out-of-frame junctions, or ambiguous translated residues. V3J clonotypes were defined as sequences sharing the same inferred V gene, J gene, and CDR3 amino acid sequence. Percentage overlap between repertoires was calculated by dividing the number of shared unique clonotypes by the size of the smaller repertoire. Richness of each repertoire was evaluated using RTK rarefaction, the Chao1 estimator, and Recon v2.1 estimates of unobserved clonotypes. Generation probabilities for all TCRbeta clonotypes obtained by the gDNA method from four donors were computed using OLGA. In its TCRdb copy, this immuneACCESS table keeps in-frame sequences only and misses some clones. Where compared with another copy, unresolved V genes explain less than half of these, and the others have no known cause. V and J calls and clone size are given by that table; D and trimming were obtained from the DNA. Recorded for this sample are around 2,000,000 clones; about 95% of them occurred a single time. The ten largest clones capture more than 0.9% of the sample.

This sample was taken from a study of shared clonotypes between healthy human individuals (dated by TCRdb to 2020 to 2021). Turning to the overall study: A couple of women and three men aged 18 to 49 years were included in the cohort. For each donor, CD4 naive and CD4 memory were each run on three plates, CD8 naive on two plates, and CD8 memory on one plate. Libraries were prepared and TCR repertoires were sequenced by different laboratories using diverse techniques, in order to increase sequencing depth and limit assay-specific biases. Between about 0.94 and 8.9 billion PBMCs per donor were obtained by leukapheresis. Blood TCR repertoires of about five healthy adults were deeply sequenced to estimate repertoire size and the extent of clonotype sharing between individuals.

CD8 naive samples were CD45RO-negative cells positively selected for CCR7, giving a CD45RA+CCR7+ population that excluded TemRA cells. The donors were healthy, HIV-negative adults with no recently reported acute infections or vaccinations. Every donor was a Caucasian adult residing in Nashville, Tennessee, USA. Blood was obtained by leukapheresis, after which PBMCs were separated by Ficoll-Histopaque density gradient centrifugation and cryopreserved in liquid nitrogen vapor phase. Purity and quantity of every magnetically sorted T cell population were checked by analytical flow cytometry. Genomic DNA was isolated from every sorted fraction and measured by UV absorbance on a Nanodrop 2000c. The full study reports these points: Clonotypes shared by all four sorted-subset donors showed higher generation probabilities than non-shared clonotypes. Based on pairwise subsampling, the degree of clonotype sharing among donors was expected to be affected by sequencing depth. Rarefaction of sorted-subset datasets indicated incomplete sequencing despite the large sequencing depth. Sampling was restricted to blood, and TCR repertoires in tissues likely differ from the TCR repertoires found in blood. Across a handful of donors, about 4.5% of naive CD4, roughly 3.4% of naive CD8, approximately 2.5% of memory CD4, and 0.3% to 0.45% of memory CD8 clonotypes were shared. Naive subsets generally had larger estimated clonotype richness than memory subsets. Because the study included only a small number of donors, the genetic and exposure-history diversity represented was limited.

This receptor was identified in a man younger than 35 in good health. Material: naive CD8+ T cells sorted from blood. Reading the label with the study, this specimen's cell subset or site is: CD45RA+CCR7+.

This receptor has the CDR3 CASSSGTSAYPTWGETQYF. The nucleotide sequence is TGTGCCAGCAGCTCCGGGACTAGCGCCTATCCGACCTGGGGGGAGACCCAGTACTTC. The rearrangement joined TRBV11-2 to TRBJ2-5; TRBD2 matches 10 bases in the middle. CDR1 SGHAT and CDR2 FQNNGV were looked up in the germline V gene. Including the terminal cysteine and phenylalanine, the CDR3 comprises 19 residues. CDR3 DNA is the only sequence kept; it has 57 bases, read in frame from the first base. V and J are trimmed by 4 bases and 5 bases, and the gene matches miss 19 bases of the junction.